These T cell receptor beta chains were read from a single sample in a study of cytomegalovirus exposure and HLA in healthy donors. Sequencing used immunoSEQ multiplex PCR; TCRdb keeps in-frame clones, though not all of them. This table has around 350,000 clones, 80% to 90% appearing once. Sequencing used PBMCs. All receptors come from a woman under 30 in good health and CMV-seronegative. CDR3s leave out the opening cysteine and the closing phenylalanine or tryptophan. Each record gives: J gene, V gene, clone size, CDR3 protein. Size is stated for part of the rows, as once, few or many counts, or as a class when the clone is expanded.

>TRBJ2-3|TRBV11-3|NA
ASSPRDTDTQY
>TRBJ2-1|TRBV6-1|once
ASRIQGHWGSEQF
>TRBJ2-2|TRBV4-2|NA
ASSQFSLGLAVEGGELF
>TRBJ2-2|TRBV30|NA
AWRANVAGELF
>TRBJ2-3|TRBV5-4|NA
ASSLVLAGVTDTQY
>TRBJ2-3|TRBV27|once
ASSLSRADTQY
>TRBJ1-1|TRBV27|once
ASSTRTGPHTEAF
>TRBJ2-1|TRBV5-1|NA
ASSLGVAGSSPDNEQF
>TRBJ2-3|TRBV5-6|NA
ASSYRVVGTDTQY
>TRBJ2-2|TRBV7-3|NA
ASSLTLTGRTGELF
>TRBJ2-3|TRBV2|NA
ASTGLYTDTQY
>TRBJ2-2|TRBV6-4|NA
ASRPTSETGELF
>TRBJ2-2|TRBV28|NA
ATKGGQGDTGELF
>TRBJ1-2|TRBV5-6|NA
ASRMGQGAYGYT
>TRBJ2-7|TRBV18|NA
ASSQIGTGGFEQY
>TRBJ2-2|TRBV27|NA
ASGTATNTGELF
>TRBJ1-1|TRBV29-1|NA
SVIGRGMNTEAF
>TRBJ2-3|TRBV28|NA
ASSRLASTDTQY
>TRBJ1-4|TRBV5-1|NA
ASRKELATNEKLF
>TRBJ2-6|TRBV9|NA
ASRGTDDSGANVLT
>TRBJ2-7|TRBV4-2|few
ASSSSALSSYEQY
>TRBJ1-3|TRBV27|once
ASSSRGAGGALGNTIY
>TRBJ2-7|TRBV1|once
TSSQEARGEYEQY
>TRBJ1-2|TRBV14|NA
ASSPRPGNYGYT
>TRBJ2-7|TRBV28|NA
ATNQGGSSYEQY
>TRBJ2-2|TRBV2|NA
ASSTGGINTGELF
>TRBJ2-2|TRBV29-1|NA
SVPAEGAGELF
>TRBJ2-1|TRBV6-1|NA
ASSETSGGSYNEQF
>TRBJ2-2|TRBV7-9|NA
ASSLASTTGELF
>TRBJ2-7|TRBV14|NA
ASSYGTVYEQY
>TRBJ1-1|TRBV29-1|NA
SVEWAGKANTEAF
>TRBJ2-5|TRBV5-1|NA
ASSRSGEETQY
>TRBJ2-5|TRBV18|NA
ASSPRSSGGLETQY
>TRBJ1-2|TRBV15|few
ATSSYRDGYT
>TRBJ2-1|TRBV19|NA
ASSIALASSYNEQF
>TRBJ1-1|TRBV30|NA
AWIYYREAF
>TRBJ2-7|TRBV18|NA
ASSALEPPGDEQY
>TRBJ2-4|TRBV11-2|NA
ASTAGLLAKNIQY
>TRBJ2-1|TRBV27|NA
ASIPSAAPYNEQF
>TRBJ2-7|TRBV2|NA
ASRKGQGTYEQY
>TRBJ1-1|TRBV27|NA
ASSSSFREAF
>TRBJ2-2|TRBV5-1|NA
ASSLGLANTGELF
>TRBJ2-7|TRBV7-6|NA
ASSLQAGEIYEQY
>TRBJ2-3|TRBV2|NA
ASSPRVDDDTQY
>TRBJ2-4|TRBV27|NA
ASSWGLAGKRD
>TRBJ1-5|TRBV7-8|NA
ASSLGGRGQPQH
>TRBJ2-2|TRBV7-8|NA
ASSLATAGELF